One sample yielded the 32 T cell receptor beta chains listed below, sequenced in a study of shared clonotypes between healthy human individuals (dated by TCRdb to between 2020 and 2021). Libraries were prepared through the immunoSEQ multiplex PCR assay. The source is immuneACCESS, and TCRdb retained only in-frame sequences with V and J called. Part of the clones is not carried over; for the studies checked, unresolved V genes explain less than half of this, and the remainder is unexplained. The sample table lists approximately 1,500,000 clones, around 95% of them with a count of one. The ten largest clones take up more than 0.9% of the sample. The source material was naive CD4+ T cells sorted from blood. The cell subset or site label here, explained by the study, means: CD45RA+ positively selected. These receptors were obtained from a young man in good health.

V gene TRBV5-1 combines with J gene TRBJ1-2, with 8 bases lining up with TRBD1. V shed 2 bases, J shed 6 bases, and the junction held 6 bases outside the gene matches. The CDR3 totals 14 residues. Germline V gives CDR1 SGHRS, CDR2 YFSETQ. Here the CDR3 reads CASSLIRTGHGYTF. The DNA for the CDR3 is TGCGCCAGCAGCTTAATTCGGACAGGGCATGGCTACACCTTC.

The J gene is TRBJ2-2, the V gene TRBV9; D gene uncertain. V was trimmed by 5 bases and J by 4 bases, leaving 9 bases between them. This CDR3 is built from 13 residues. In germline, CDR1 is SGDLS, CDR2 YYNGEE. CDR3 nucleotides: TGTGCCAGCAGGACCTCGGGCACCGGGGAGCTGTTTTTT. This codes for CASRTSGTGELFF.

This chain connects TRBV7-6 to TRBJ1-5, with D tentatively TRBD1 (5 bases). V lost 1 base and J lost 0, with 13 bases in between. CDR1 SGHVS and CDR2 FNYEAQ come from the germline V gene. The CDR3 sequence is 17 residues long. This CDR3 reads CASSLGQRIYSNQPQHF. DNA for the CDR3: TGTGCCAGCAGCTTAGGACAGCGAATTTATAGCAATCAGCCCCAGCATTTT.

As to this clone: Other nucleotide sequences in the sample specify the same CDR3. The V call is TRBV27, the J call TRBJ1-1; D is ambiguous. The CDR3 has 13 amino acids. Germline V gene data show CDR1 as MNHEY and CDR2 as SMNVEV (reference sequence). V lost 3 bases and J 1 base, leaving 6 bases between the germline ends. CDR3 coding DNA: TGTGCCAGCAGTTTTGCAGGGAACACTGAAGCTTTCTTT. Its protein is CASSFAGNTEAFF.

This sequence joins TRBV28 and TRBJ2-3, with TRBD2 matching over 7 bases. The CDR3 length is 15 residues. Germline assignment: CDR1 MDHEN and CDR2 SYDVKM. J lost 8 bases, V lost 5 bases, and 13 bases had no gene match. CDR3 loop: CASSPGERVAGTQYF. CDR3 bases: TGTGCCAGCAGTCCAGGAGAGAGGGTAGCGGGTACGCAGTATTTT. Looking up the rest from reference TRBV28 and TRBJ2-3 gives the full variable domain: DVKVTQSSRYLVKRTGEKVFLECVQDMDHENMFWYRQDPGLGLRLIYFSYDVKMKEKGDIPEGYSVSREKKERFSLILESASTNQTSMYLCASSPGERVAGTQYFGPGTRLTVL.

V gene TRBV7-2 combines with J gene TRBJ2-7; 10 positions match TRBD2. The CDR3 spans 14 residues. Germline V CDR1 and CDR2: SGHTA, FQGNSA. Unmatched junction bases numbered 5, after V lost 3 bases and J lost 6 bases. CDR3 sequence: CASSFRTSGTEQYF. Here the CDR3 DNA reads TGTGCCAGCAGCTTCCGGACTAGCGGTACCGAGCAGTACTTC. Complete variable domain (other parts from reference TRBV7-2 and TRBJ2-7): GAGVSQSPSNKVTEKGKDVELRCDPISGHTALYWYRQSLGQGLEFLIYFQGNSAPDKSGLPSDRFSAERTGGSVSTLTIQRTQQEDSAVYLCASSFRTSGTEQYFGPGTRLTVT.

The chain is built from TRBV11-3 and TRBJ2-2; tentatively, D is TRBD2 (5 bases). V was cut by 1 base and J by 4 bases, with 7 bases left in between. This CDR3 is built from 14 residues. Germline values: CDR1 SGHNT, CDR2 YENEEA. CDR3 nucleotide sequence: TGTGCCAGCAGCTTAGCGGGGTCCACCGGGGAGCTGTTTTTT. It codes for CASSLAGSTGELFF.

In the case of this clone: The sample has other DNA sequences that encode this CDR3 too. V is TRBV7-2 and J is TRBJ2-1; D is ambiguous. CDR3 length: 14 amino acids. With 2 bases removed from V and 1 base from J, the gap between germline ends came to 6 bases. Per germline, CDR1 SGHTA and CDR2 FQGNSA. CDR3 DNA sequence: TGTGCCAGCAGCTTAAGGCGGTCCTACAATGAGCAGTTCTTC. Translating gives CASSLRRSYNEQFF.

This rearrangement joins TRBV2 to TRBJ1-1, with 9 bases matching TRBD1. The J segment lost 2 bases and the V segment lost 4 bases, leaving 5 bases of the junction unmatched. The CDR3 is 15 amino acids. The V gene's germline CDR1 is SNHLY and CDR2 FYNNEI. The CDR3 nucleotides are TGTGCCAGCAGTGCCGGGACAGGGAGAAACACTGAAGCTTTCTTT. Its translation is CASSAGTGRNTEAFF.

About this clone itself: At one end, the junction sequence differs from germline, possibly due to a read error. The gene calls are TRBV7-3 and TRBJ2-3, with D hard to call. CDR1 is SGHTA and CDR2 is FQGTGA in the germline V gene. The CDR3 spans 11 residues. Written as DNA, the CDR3 is TGCTGGGGTAGTATCACAGATACGCAGTATTTT. Protein sequence: CWGSITDTQYF.

This chain connects TRBV20-1 to TRBJ1-2; D may be TRBD1 (6 bases). CDR3 size: 10 residues. Looked up from germline, CDR1 is DFQATT and CDR2 is SNEGSKA (reference sequence). CDR3 protein: CSLNRDGYTF. The CDR3 region has the DNA TGCAGCCTGAACAGGGATGGCTACACCTTC.

The chain combines TRBV30 with TRBJ1-2; tentative D call: TRBD1 (5 bases). Trimming pared 1 base from V and 4 bases from J, leaving 16 bases between. This CDR3 has 15 amino acids. Germline V gene data show CDR1 as GTSNPN and CDR2 as SVGIG (reference sequence). This chain's CDR3 is CAWSGMFGAGYGYTF. The CDR3, as DNA: TGTGCCTGGAGTGGGATGTTCGGGGCGGGCTATGGCTACACCTTC.

The V call is TRBV6-5, the J call TRBJ2-2; D possibly corresponds to TRBD1 (6 bases). Germline-derived CDR1 and CDR2 are MNHEY and SVGAGI. The germline V and J ends were trimmed by 10 bases and 4 bases, with 16 bases remaining between them. CDR3 size: 14 residues. The CDR3 protein is CATQGSGGTGELFF. As DNA, the CDR3 is TGTGCCACCCAGGGGTCTGGTGGCACCGGGGAGCTGTTTTTT.

The chain links TRBV27 to TRBJ2-5; tentatively, D is TRBD2 (5 bases). The germline V gene encodes CDR1 MNHEY and CDR2 SMNVEV (reference sequence). With 2 bases removed from V and 7 bases from J, the gap between germline ends came to 11 bases. The CDR3 loop spans 13 amino acids. The CDR3 region is CASSLLRGRTQYF. For the CDR3, the DNA is TGTGCCAGCAGTTTACTCCGGGGTCGGACCCAGTACTTC.

This clone was observed once. The V call is TRBV19, the J call TRBJ2-2; 10 nucleotides line up with TRBD2. J gave up 3 bases and V 8 bases, and 6 bases lay outside the gene matches. Germline V gene sequence: CDR1 LNHDA, CDR2 SQIVND (reference sequence). The CDR3 sequence is 15 residues long. In DNA, the CDR3 is TGTGCCAGTGCCCGGAGCGGGAGGGACACCGGGGAGCTGTTTTTT. Amino acids: CASARSGRDTGELFF.

Note on this clone: Relative to the germline gene, one junction end is altered; a read error may explain this. The same CDR3 also results from other DNA sequences found in this sample. This chain uses TRBV5-4 with TRBJ2-5; TRBD1 aligns across 10 bases. The germline gives CDR1 SGHNT, CDR2 YYREEE (reference sequence). The CDR3 covers 14 residues. This chain's CDR3 is CASNRQGARETQYF. The CDR3 DNA follows: TGTGCCAGCAACAGACAGGGGGCGAGGGAGACCCAATACTTC.

The chain joins TRBV5-1 to TRBJ2-7; 10 bases match TRBD1. Germline loops: CDR1 SGHRS, CDR2 YFSETQ. Trimming took 4 bases from V and 2 from J; bases not matched to a gene: 6. This CDR3 region has 15 residues. The DNA of the CDR3 is TGCGCCAGCAGCGAGTGGGACAGGGGAGCCTACGAGCAGTACTTC. The encoded protein is CASSEWDRGAYEQYF. Together with reference TRBV5-1 and TRBJ2-7, the CDR3 gives the full variable domain: KAGVTQTPRYLIKTRGQQVTLSCSPISGHRSVSWYQQTPGQGLQFLFEYFSETQRNKGNFPGRFSGRQFSNSRSEMNVSTLELGDSALYLCASSEWDRGAYEQYFGPGTRLTVT.

This chain links TRBV28 with TRBJ1-1; D is possibly TRBD1 (6 bases). Trimming pared 6 bases from V and 3 bases from J, leaving 14 bases between. Germline lookup yields CDR1 MDHEN and CDR2 SYDVKM. The length of the CDR3 is 14 residues. The CDR3 nucleotides read TGTGCCAGCAGGGTAGGGGACACCTACACTGAAGCTTTCTTT. Translating gives CASRVGDTYTEAFF.

The rearrangement uses TRBV9 and TRBJ1-3; a weak D match, TRBD1 (5 bases). The length of the CDR3 is 16 residues. The V gene lost 4 bases and the J gene lost 1 base, with 15 bases spanning the gap. Germline V gene lookup returns CDR1 SGDLS and CDR2 YYNGEE. Written as DNA, the CDR3 is TGTGCCAGCAGCACCCAACAGGCAGTTTCTGGAAACACCATATATTTT. Protein sequence: CASSTQQAVSGNTIYF.

CDR3 coding DNA: TGTGCCAGCAGCAGGAGCGCCGGGGAGCAGTTCTTC. This encodes CASSRSAGEQFF. The chain is built from TRBV9 and TRBJ2-1; D remains ambiguous. This CDR3 is 12 amino acids long. V lost 4 bases and J 10 bases, leaving 12 bases between the germline ends. The germline CDR1 and CDR2 sequences are SGDLS and YYNGEE. Full variable domain (outside the CDR3, taken from reference TRBV9 and TRBJ2-1): DSGVTQTPKHLITATGQRVTLRCSPRSGDLSVYWYQQSLDQGLQFLIQYYNGEERAKGNILERFSAQQFPDLHSELNLSSLELGDSALYFCASSRSAGEQFFGPGTRLTVL.

In this sample, this clone turned up once. The chain links TRBV19 to TRBJ2-7; D might be TRBD1 (6 bases). Germline CDR1 LNHDA, CDR2 SQIVND (reference sequence). Trimming stripped 3 bases from V and 7 bases from J, with 13 bases between. This CDR3 spans 13 amino acids. The CDR3 bases are TGTGCCAGTAGTATTTCGACAGGTTTGGAGCAGTACTTC. It yields the protein CASSISTGLEQYF. The variable domain in full, with the rest retrieved from reference TRBV19 and TRBJ2-7, is DGGITQSPKYLFRKEGQNVTLSCEQNLNHDAMYWYRQDPGQGLRLIYYSQIVNDFQKGDIAEGYSVSREKKESFPLTVTSAQKNPTAFYLCASSISTGLEQYFGPGTRLTVT.

This chain uses TRBV7-8 with TRBJ2-7, with 14 bases that match TRBD2. The V gene end was trimmed by 5 bases and the J gene end by 5 bases; junction bases not matched to a gene: 8. The CDR3 covers 16 residues. CDR1 is SGHVS, CDR2 FQNEAQ, per germline. The CDR3 spells CASSRRGLAGVNEQYF. The DNA of the CDR3 is TGTGCCAGCAGCCGGAGGGGACTAGCGGGAGTAAACGAGCAGTACTTC.

The V and J genes are TRBV25-1 and TRBJ1-2; a possible D gene is TRBD1 (6 bases). Germline V gene data show CDR1 as MGHDK and CDR2 as SYGVNS. The CDR3 is 13 residues long. The V end was cut by 3 bases, the J end by 3 bases, with 8 bases between. CDR3 sequence (DNA): TGTGCCAGCAGTGACCGACAGGACTATGGCTACACCTTC. Its protein product is CASSDRQDYGYTF.

V is TRBV19 and J is TRBJ2-7; perhaps TRBD2 as D (6 bases). The germline V gene has CDR1 LNHDA and CDR2 SQIVND (reference sequence). The CDR3 spans 16 residues. V was clipped by 0 bases and J by 0 bases, with 12 bases between them. The CDR3 region has the DNA TGTGCCAGTAGTATAGATGGAGGGGCGAGCTCCTACGAGCAGTACTTC. This codes for CASSIDGGASSYEQYF.

V is TRBV5-4 and J is TRBJ2-3; D possibly corresponds to TRBD2 (5 bases). Germline V gene data show CDR1 as SGHNT and CDR2 as YYREEE (reference sequence). Trimming pared 1 base from V and 0 bases from J, leaving 9 bases between. The CDR3 runs to 15 residues. The CDR3 coding sequence is TGTGCCAGCAGCTTGAAGGGAGTGAGCACAGATACGCAGTATTTT. This translates into CASSLKGVSTDTQYF.

V gene TRBV9 combines with J gene TRBJ1-4; D is unresolved. Trimming cost V 4 bases and J 0 bases, with 16 bases left between them. CDR3 size: 17 residues. Per the germline V gene, CDR1 is SGDLS and CDR2 is YYNGEE. In DNA form, the CDR3 reads TGTGCCAGCAGCCCAGACGGCAGGCTTGCAACTAATGAAAAACTGTTTTTT. Translated, it gives CASSPDGRLATNEKLFF.

This clone has only one observation. V and J are TRBV5-1 and TRBJ2-5, with 11 nucleotides matching TRBD1. The germline V gene encodes CDR1 SGHRS and CDR2 YFSETQ. The V and J ends lost 4 bases and 5 bases, in that order; junction bases with no gene match: 7. The CDR3 contains 15 residues. As DNA, the CDR3 is TGCGCCAGCAGCAGAAGAGGGGACAGGGGGGAGACCCAGTACTTC. As protein: CASSRRGDRGETQYF. Full variable domain (rest looked up from reference TRBV5-1 and TRBJ2-5): KAGVTQTPRYLIKTRGQQVTLSCSPISGHRSVSWYQQTPGQGLQFLFEYFSETQRNKGNFPGRFSGRQFSNSRSEMNVSTLELGDSALYLCASSRRGDRGETQYFGPGTRLLVL.

The chain combines TRBV6-9 with TRBJ2-7; 8 nucleotides agree with TRBD1. Trimming cost V 4 bases and J 3 bases; bases outside gene matches: 17. This CDR3 has 18 residues. The germline gives CDR1 MNHGY, CDR2 SVAAGI. CDR3 loop: CASSCKKDRAAGNYEQYF. DNA for the CDR3: TGTGCCAGCAGTTGTAAAAAGGACAGGGCTGCGGGAAACTACGAGCAGTACTTC.

This clone was detected once. The J gene is TRBJ2-1, the V gene TRBV28; D ambiguous. The CDR3 is 13 residues long. Trimming shortened V by 5 bases and J by 0 bases, and 5 bases separated the two germline ends. The germline CDR1 and CDR2 sequences are MDHEN and SYDVKM. CDR3 DNA sequence: TGTGCCAGCAGTCCGAGCTCCTACAATGAGCAGTTCTTC. It codes for CASSPSSYNEQFF.

V and J are TRBV7-2 and TRBJ2-5; D may be TRBD2 (6 bases). The CDR3 length is 15 residues. V gave up 5 bases and J gave up 1 base, with 14 bases separating them. The germline V gene encodes CDR1 SGHTA and CDR2 FQGNSA. CDR3 protein: CASSPSGGIQETQYF. CDR3 nucleotides: TGTGCCAGCAGCCCCTCCGGGGGAATCCAAGAGACCCAGTACTTC.

The rearrangement joins TRBV28 to TRBJ2-5; TRBD1 is a possible D gene (5 bases). The V and J ends lost 8 bases and 4 bases respectively, with 20 bases between them. The CDR3 has 15 residues. From germline, CDR1 is MDHEN and CDR2 SYDVKM. CDR3 DNA sequence: TGTGCCAGCCGACCCTCGACAGTCCAAAGAGAGACCCAGTACTTC. It is translated as CASRPSTVQRETQYF.

J is TRBJ2-1 and V is TRBV19; tentatively, D is TRBD2 (5 bases). V was cut by 1 base and J by 0 bases, with 10 bases left in between. CDR1 LNHDA and CDR2 SQIVND come from the germline V gene (reference sequence). There are 16 residues in the CDR3. The CDR3 protein is CASSIASRLSYNEQFF. CDR3 DNA sequence: TGTGCCAGTAGTATAGCTAGCAGGCTCTCCTACAATGAGCAGTTCTTC.